A selection of T cell receptor beta chains follows, all from one sample in a study of blood T cell repertoires in COVID-19. The repertoire was sequenced with immunoSEQ multiplex PCR; TCRdb's copy has only in-frame clones and lacks some. The sample records over 200,000 clones, approximately 90% being singletons. Source material: PBMCs or T cells enriched from blood (not recorded which). The receptors were gathered from a man between 18 and 29 years old who had recovered from COVID-19. Each CDR3 is given with its conserved first and last residue. A D gene is named only where the DNA matches it firmly. A clone size is listed for some rows: how often the clone was seen (once, few, many), or a class if it is expanded.

d_gene	abundance	v_gene	j_gene	CDR3aa	CDR3nt
NA	NA	TRBV28	TRBJ1-4	CASREHRVTNEKLFF	TGTGCCAGCAGGGAACACAGGGTGACTAATGAAAAACTGTTTTTT
NA	NA	TRBV10-1	TRBJ2-3	CASSGRTNTDTQYF	TGCGCCAGCAGTGGACGAACTAACACAGATACGCAGTATTTT
NA	NA	TRBV20-1	TRBJ2-1	CSARSVNEQFF	TGCAGTGCTAGATCGGTCAATGAGCAGTTCTTC
TRBD1	NA	TRBV6-5	TRBJ1-1	CASRRTGSEAFF	TGTGCCAGCAGGAGGACAGGCTCTGAAGCTTTCTTT
NA	NA	TRBV9	TRBJ2-3	CASSVDLNTQYF	TGTGCCAGCAGCGTAGATTTAAATACGCAGTATTTT
NA	once	TRBV12-5	TRBJ2-3	CASGGGLLTSRSTDTQYF	TGTGCTAGTGGTGGGGGCCTCCTGACTAGCAGAAGCACAGATACGCAGTATTTT
NA	few	TRBV7-8	TRBJ2-2	CASSPPGGYTGELFF	TGTGCCAGCAGCCCTCCCGGGGGTTACACCGGGGAGCTGTTTTTT
NA	once	TRBV29-1	TRBJ1-2	CGYRETLYGYTF	TGCGGATACAGAGAAACTCTCTATGGCTACACCTTC
TRBD1	NA	TRBV30	TRBJ2-1	CALDRSSYNEQFF	TGTGCCTTGGACAGGAGCTCCTACAATGAGCAGTTCTTC
TRBD2	few	TRBV4-1	TRBJ2-7	CASSRTRDYGAYEQYF	TGCGCCAGCAGTCGGACCCGGGACTACGGCGCCTACGAGCAGTACTTC
NA	NA	TRBV5-6	TRBJ1-2	CASSLDLDGYTF	TGTGCCAGCAGCTTGGACTTGGATGGCTACACCTTC
NA	NA	TRBV7-6	TRBJ2-7	CASSPSPTSYGQYF	TGTGCCAGCAGCCCGAGCCCCACGTCCTATGGGCAGTACTTC
NA	NA	TRBV11-3	TRBJ2-5	CASSLGIASQEIQYF	TGTGCCAGCAGCTTAGGGATAGCCAGCCAAGAGATCCAGTACTTC
TRBD2	once	TRBV6-2/TRBV6-3	TRBJ2-1	CASSYYIRGGGPEFF	TGTGCCAGCAGTTACTATATCCGAGGCGGGGGGCCTGAGTTCTTC
TRBD2	few	TRBV4-2	TRBJ2-2	CASQKGAGATGELFF	TGTGCCAGCCAAAAGGGAGCGGGGGCGACCGGGGAGCTGTTTTTT
NA	NA	TRBV19	TRBJ1-1	CASSIGRERNTEAFF	TGTGCCAGTAGTATAGGCAGGGAACGGAACACTGAAGCTTTCTTT
TRBD2	NA	TRBV7-9	TRBJ2-5	CASSLASGRKETQYF	TGTGCCAGCAGCTTGGCTAGCGGGAGGAAAGAGACCCAGTACTTC
NA	NA	TRBV19	TRBJ1-1	CASSIGGGTNTEAFF	TGTGCCAGTAGTATAGGAGGGGGAACGAACACTGAAGCTTTCTTT
TRBD2	NA	TRBV5-1	TRBJ2-3	CASSVTSGYTDTQYF	TGCGCCAGCAGCGTGACTAGCGGATACACAGATACGCAGTATTTT
TRBD1	NA	TRBV28	TRBJ2-7	CASREGGTGGYEQYF	TGTGCCAGCAGGGAAGGCGGGACAGGGGGTTACGAGCAGTACTTC
TRBD2	NA	TRBV7-9	TRBJ2-1	CASSFLAGYEQFF	TGTGCCAGCAGCTTCCTAGCGGGATATGAGCAGTTCTTC
NA	once	TRBV4-1	TRBJ2-2	CASSQGVSTGELFF	TGCGCCAGCAGCCAAGGCGTATCAACCGGGGAGCTGTTTTTT
NA	NA	TRBV5-4	TRBJ1-2	CASSLIDRGYGYTF	TGTGCCAGCAGCTTGATCGACCGGGGCTATGGCTACACCTTC
NA	NA	TRBV29-1	TRBJ2-2	CSVGQRITGELFF	TGCAGCGTTGGGCAGCGTATCACCGGGGAGCTGTTTTTT
NA	once	TRBV19	TRBJ2-1	CASARVIYNEQFF	TGTGCCAGTGCCCGAGTTATCTACAATGAGCAGTTCTTC
NA	NA	TRBV11-3	TRBJ2-3	CASSRPGTDTQYF	TGTGCCAGCAGCCGACCGGGGACAGATACGCAGTATTTT
TRBD2	once	TRBV4-1	TRBJ2-5	CASSQVLVAGFVETQYF	TGCGCCAGCAGCCAAGTTCTGGTAGCGGGGTTTGTGGAGACCCAGTACTTC
TRBD1	NA	TRBV20-1	TRBJ1-1	CSASTTGANTEAFF	TGCAGTGCTAGTACGACAGGGGCGAACACTGAAGCTTTCTTT
NA	once	TRBV6-2/TRBV6-3	TRBJ2-7	CASSFISGPYEQYF	TGTGCCAGCAGTTTCATTAGTGGGCCCTACGAGCAGTACTTC